Presented here are 21 T cell receptor beta chains from one specimen sequenced in a study of identical twins. TCRdb independently ran MiXCR on the 5' RACE reads; one entry per CDR3 protein. Among more than 650,000 distinct CDR3 sequences listed, around 6.1% were seen once. Material: naive T cells sorted from blood. Source of these receptors: a man younger than 30 in good health.

This clonotype was recorded at least ten times. The chain carries TRBV29-1 and TRBJ2-7; D gene ambiguous. V was clipped by 4 bases and J by 4 bases, with 11 bases between them. The CDR3 sequence is 12 residues long. Germline CDR1 reads SQVTM; CDR2 reads ANQGSEA. CDR3 sequence: CSVVGGIYEQYF. The CDR3 DNA is TGCAGCGTTGTGGGCGGCATTTACGAGCAGTACTTC.

The V and J genes are TRBV20-1 and TRBJ2-7; D uncertain. V was cut by 7 bases and J by 3 bases, with 13 bases left in between. CDR1 DFQATT and CDR2 SNEGSKA come from the germline V gene (reference sequence). This CDR3 is 12 amino acids long. CDR3 DNA: TGCAGTGTTCCCCAGGCCCGCTACGAGCAGTACTTC. Translated: CSVPQARYEQYF.

This clonotype occurred a few times. The chain uses TRBV12-3 or TRBV12-4 and TRBJ2-3; D call uncertain. V lost 6 bases and J lost 0, with 16 bases in between. This CDR3 comprises 16 residues. The CDR3 here is CASRPSVISSTDTQYF. In DNA form, the CDR3 reads TGTGCCAGCAGGCCGTCCGTGATCTCTAGCACAGATACGCAGTATTTT.

This clonotype was counted between two and nine times. The V and J genes are TRBV3-1 and TRBJ2-2; 9 nucleotides agree with TRBD1. V lost 6 bases to trimming and J lost 6 bases; unmatched junction nucleotides: 8. Germline lookup yields CDR1 LGHDT and CDR2 YNNKEL (reference sequence). This CDR3 region has 15 residues. CDR3 loop: CASRPTGDRAGELFF. In DNA form, the CDR3 reads TGTGCCAGCAGACCGACAGGGGACAGGGCCGGGGAGCTGTTTTTT.

This clonotype was detected only a few times. J is TRBJ2-1 and V is TRBV5-1; 7 bases are a match to TRBD1. This CDR3 has 16 amino acids. The germline gives CDR1 SGHRS, CDR2 YFSETQ. J was trimmed by 4 bases and V by 5 bases; bases with no gene match: 12. CDR3 protein: CASSSSPGQRYNEQFF. In DNA, the CDR3 is TGCGCCAGCAGTTCATCTCCGGGACAGAGATACAATGAGCAGTTCTTC.

This clonotype has ten or more counts. The chain links TRBV20-1 to TRBJ2-5, with D perhaps matching TRBD2 (6 bases). With 1 base removed from V and 11 bases from J, the gap between germline ends came to 14 bases. Germline V lookup: CDR1 DFQATT, CDR2 SNEGSKA (reference sequence). The length of the CDR3 is 12 residues. The chain's CDR3 is CSARVSTSYQYF. The DNA for the CDR3 is TGCAGTGCTAGAGTCTCGACTAGTTATCAGTACTTC.

This clonotype was picked up many times. The genes are TRBV28 and TRBJ2-7; D may correspond to TRBD1 or TRBD2 (7 bases each). V lost 4 bases and J lost 4, with 14 bases in between. Germline V gene lookup returns CDR1 MDHEN and CDR2 SYDVKM. This CDR3 has 14 amino acids. The CDR3 DNA is TGTGCCAGCAGTTGGGAGGGGGCGCGATACGAGCAGTACTTC. Translated, it gives CASSWEGARYEQYF.

The sample holds a few counts of this clonotype. The rearrangement uses TRBV5-1 and TRBJ2-5, with 16 positions matching TRBD2. With V trimmed by 3 bases and J by 5 bases, 7 bases remained unmatched. CDR3 length: 17 amino acids. Germline CDR1 and CDR2: SGHRS and YFSETQ. CDR3 DNA: TGCGCCAGCAGCTACGGGACTAGCGGGAGGGCCTATGAGACCCAGTACTTC. Translating gives CASSYGTSGRAYETQYF.

In its sample, this clonotype was seen a few times. The chain carries TRBV12-3 or TRBV12-4 and TRBJ2-5; 9 bases line up with TRBD2. This CDR3 comprises 18 residues. V dropped 6 bases and J dropped 2; count of bases not matched to a gene: 16. Here the CDR3 reads CASSLGSRMTSGQETQYF. The CDR3, as DNA: TGTGCCAGCAGCCTAGGGTCTCGTATGACTAGCGGTCAAGAGACCCAGTACTTC.

There are many counts of this clonotype. The chain has TRBV12-3 or TRBV12-4 and TRBJ1-5; D may be TRBD1 (6 bases). The V gene lost 2 bases and the J gene lost 3 bases, with 17 bases spanning the gap. The CDR3 is 17 residues long. CDR3 coding DNA: TGTGCCAGCAGTTTATGGTCGGGGAGGGGGTACAATCAGCCCCAGCATTTT. Its translation: CASSLWSGRGYNQPQHF.

This chain joins TRBV11-2 and TRBJ2-2; D is unresolved. The germline CDR1 and CDR2 sequences are SGHAT and FQNNGV. This CDR3 region has 13 residues. V lost 5 bases and J lost 6, with 10 bases in between. This CDR3 is CASSTRRAGELFF. The CDR3, as DNA: TGTGCCAGCAGCACAAGGCGAGCCGGGGAGCTGTTTTTT.

This clonotype was recorded a few times. The chain has TRBV12-3 or TRBV12-4 and TRBJ2-7, with D perhaps matching TRBD1 (5 bases). Trimming shortened V by 6 bases and J by 6 bases, and 12 bases separated the two germline ends. This CDR3 comprises 12 residues. CDR3: CASSQTALEQYF. CDR3 coding DNA: TGTGCCAGCAGCCAGACAGCGCTCGAGCAGTACTTC.

The chain joins TRBV20-1 to TRBJ1-6; the D gene is possibly TRBD1 (6 bases). Trimming took 2 bases from V and 10 from J, leaving 9 bases between them. CDR3 length equals 12 residues. Per germline, CDR1 DFQATT and CDR2 SNEGSKA (reference sequence). The CDR3 protein is CSARSGASPLHF. DNA for the CDR3: TGCAGTGCTAGATCAGGGGCATCACCCCTCCACTTT.

The table lists this clonotype with many counts. This chain links TRBV4-3 with TRBJ1-2, with TRBD1 as a possible D gene (6 bases). From germline, CDR1 is LGHNA and CDR2 YSLEER. The CDR3 runs 17 residues. V shed 1 base and J shed 0 bases, with 15 bases lying between them. CDR3 in DNA: TGCGCCAGCAGCCAAGGCGCTTGGACAGCCTCTAACTATGGCTACACCTTC. This sequence encodes CASSQGAWTASNYGYTF.

This clonotype has at least ten counts. The V call is TRBV7-8, the J call TRBJ2-7; possibly TRBD1 for D (6 bases). The CDR3 length is 12 residues. Deletions cut 11 bases from V and 5 bases from J, with 16 bases between. CDR1 and CDR2 from the germline V gene are SGHVS and FQNEAQ. The CDR3 loop is CAFRLGAHEQYV. Here the CDR3 DNA reads TGTGCCTTCAGGTTGGGGGCCCACGAGCAGTACGTC.

V gene TRBV9 combines with J gene TRBJ2-2; possible D gene TRBD1, 5 bases. The V gene lost 7 bases and the J gene lost 4 bases, with 11 bases spanning the gap. The germline CDR1 and CDR2 sequences are SGDLS and YYNGEE. The length of the CDR3 is 13 residues. CDR3 nucleotide sequence: TGTGCCAGCTCGACAGCCGGCACCGGGGAGCTGTTTTTT. Residues: CASSTAGTGELFF.

This clonotype was observed many times. The rearrangement uses TRBV5-1 and TRBJ2-1, with 12 nucleotides matching TRBD2. The germline CDR1 and CDR2 sequences are SGHRS and YFSETQ. The CDR3 covers 16 residues. V trimming: 0 bases; J trimming: 6 bases; junction bases outside the gene matches: 4. The chain's CDR3 is CASSLVPSGRGNEQFF. The CDR3 DNA reads as TGCGCCAGCAGCTTGGTGCCTAGCGGGAGGGGCAATGAGCAGTTCTTC.

This clonotype was detected many times. The genes are TRBV5-1 and TRBJ2-1; 9 positions match TRBD2. Trimming at V came to 3 bases and at J to 3 bases, leaving 10 bases not matched to a gene. The CDR3 has 17 residues. From germline, CDR1 is SGHRS and CDR2 YFSETQ. This chain's CDR3 is CASSSPESSGSYNEQFF. The CDR3 DNA follows: TGCGCCAGCAGCTCCCCCGAGAGTAGCGGGAGCTACAATGAGCAGTTCTTC.

This clonotype was seen at least ten times. The rearrangement uses TRBV5-1 and TRBJ2-1; 8 positions match TRBD1. Per germline, CDR1 SGHRS and CDR2 YFSETQ. The V gene end was trimmed by 7 bases and the J gene end by 2 bases; junction bases not matched to a gene: 11. This CDR3 region has 16 residues. The CDR3 sequence is CASEWGYRGAYNEQFF. Here the CDR3 DNA reads TGCGCCAGCGAGTGGGGGTACAGGGGGGCCTACAATGAGCAGTTCTTC.

This clonotype was observed at least ten times. The V call is TRBV5-8, the J call TRBJ2-1; no reliable D call. From germline, CDR1 is SGHTS and CDR2 YDEGEE. V was shortened by 6 bases and J by 8 bases, with 12 bases between the two germline ends. CDR3 length equals 12 residues. In DNA form, the CDR3 reads TGTGCCAGCAACCTCGCTAGGTATGAGCAGTTCTTC. Protein sequence: CASNLARYEQFF. Full variable domain (outside the CDR3, taken from reference TRBV5-8 and TRBJ2-1): EAGVTQSPTHLIKTRGQQATLRCSPISGHTSVYWYQQALGLGLQFLLWYDEGEERNRGNFPPRFSGRQFPNYSSELNVNALELEDSALYLCASNLARYEQFFGPGTRLTVL.

Many counts were recorded for this clonotype. Written as DNA, the CDR3 is TGTGCCAGCAGCAAAACCGACGGGAGGGGAGAGACCCAGTACTTC. This codes for CASSKTDGRGETQYF. V usage is TRBV28 and J usage is TRBJ2-5; 8 bases map to TRBD2. CDR1 and CDR2 from the germline V gene are MDHEN and SYDVKM. Trimming took 6 bases from V and 4 from J; bases not matched to a gene: 10. The CDR3 runs 15 residues.